These 11 T cell receptor beta chains were all obtained from the same sample, sequenced in a study of blood T cells in healthy people across ages (dated by TCRdb to about 2015). The receptor library was made with 5' RACE. TCRdb lists the instrument as Illumina HiSeq 2500. A second PCR of about 6 to 12 cycles was performed with a sample-barcoded 5' primer and a J-beta primer mix. TCRdb passed the public sequencing reads through fastp at Q25 and MiXCR, retaining productive beta sequences. Entries that share a CDR3 protein sequence are merged under the most common genes and DNA. Recorded for this sample are 580,000 or so distinct CDR3 sequences; under 55% of them occurred a single time. Clones ranked in the top ten supply 20% to 25% of the sample. The sequenced material came from blood. Receptors were obtained from a man aged 80 or over in good health.

This sequence joins TRBV6-1 and TRBJ2-6; a possible D gene is TRBD2 (7 bases). The CDR3 is 18 residues long. Germline values: CDR1 MNHNS, CDR2 SASEGT. The V end was cut by 4 bases, the J end by 5 bases, with 21 bases between. The CDR3 is CASSARGASLSWANVLTF. The CDR3 DNA is TGTGCCAGCAGTGCCCGGGGGGCCTCCCTCTCCTGGGCCAACGTCCTGACTTTC.

The chain's CDR3 is CASSAGQETEAFF. The CDR3 DNA reads as TGTGCCAGCAGTGCTGGACAGGAAACTGAAGCTTTCTTT. J is TRBJ1-1 and V is TRBV6-5; TRBD1 aligns across 7 bases. Germline loops: CDR1 MNHEY, CDR2 SVGAGI. Trimming removed 5 bases from V and 5 bases from J; junction bases left unmatched: 5. The CDR3 has 13 amino acids.

This clonotype was observed a handful of times. The V and J genes are TRBV5-1 and TRBJ2-1; 7 nucleotides align to TRBD2. The CDR3 runs to 15 residues. Germline V gives CDR1 SGHRS, CDR2 YFSETQ. V lost 4 bases to trimming and J lost 1 base; unmatched junction nucleotides: 5. Written as DNA, the CDR3 is TGCGCCAGCAGCGCGGGGGACCATTCCTACAATGAGCAGTTCTTC. Translated, it gives CASSAGDHSYNEQFF.

The gene calls are TRBV7-9 and TRBJ2-5, with 8 bases aligning to TRBD2. The junction had 6 bases not matched to a gene; V was cut back by 2 bases and J by 4 bases. From germline, CDR1 is SEHNR and CDR2 FQNEAQ (reference sequence). This CDR3 spans 15 amino acids. This chain's CDR3 is CASSLPLAGTETQYF. CDR3 nucleotide sequence: TGTGCCAGCAGCTTACCCTTAGCGGGAACAGAGACCCAGTACTTC.

The sample holds a few counts of this clonotype. The chain has TRBV6-2 or TRBV6-3 and TRBJ2-3; the match to TRBD2 covers 9 bases. The CDR3 extends over 16 amino acids. Trimming at V came to 6 bases and at J to 4 bases, leaving 11 bases not matched to a gene. Per the germline V gene, CDR1 is MNHEY and CDR2 is SVGEGT. CDR3 in DNA: TGTGCCAGCAGACGTGGACTAGCGCGGGAGTCAGATACGCAGTATTTT. Translation gives CASRRGLARESDTQYF.

This sequence joins TRBV29-1 and TRBJ2-1; D is undetermined. Trimming shortened V by 3 bases and J by 5 bases, and 14 bases separated the two germline ends. The CDR3 has 14 residues. CDR1 SQVTM and CDR2 ANQGSEA come from the germline V gene. The CDR3 loop is CSVEVLNYHNEQFF. DNA of the CDR3: TGCAGCGTTGAGGTCTTAAACTACCACAATGAGCAGTTCTTC.

This clonotype occurred a few times. The chain couples TRBV13 to TRBJ2-6; D gene unclear. There are 13 residues in the CDR3. Deletions cut 4 bases from V and 5 bases from J, with 6 bases between. The germline CDR1 and CDR2 sequences are PRHDT and FYEKMQ (reference sequence). The CDR3 is CASSSDRANVLTF. CDR3 DNA: TGTGCCAGCAGCTCAGATAGGGCCAACGTCCTGACTTTC.

This chain uses TRBV2 with TRBJ2-7; 7 nucleotides align to TRBD1. V lost 6 bases and J lost 7; bases outside the gene matches: 9. Looked up from germline, CDR1 is SNHLY and CDR2 is FYNNEI. The CDR3 totals 13 residues. The CDR3 DNA sequence: TGTGCCAGCAGCGGGGACAGCCATGGGGAGCAGTACTTC. Translating it yields CASSGDSHGEQYF.

The chain combines TRBV7-9 with TRBJ2-5, with a weak D call TRBD2 (5 bases). CDR1 and CDR2 from the germline V gene are SEHNR and FQNEAQ (reference sequence). The CDR3 extends over 14 amino acids. Trimming shortened V by 1 base and J by 7 bases, and 13 bases separated the two germline ends. The chain's CDR3 is CASSLGGGSGTQYF. The CDR3, as DNA: TGTGCCAGCAGCTTAGGAGGAGGATCCGGGACCCAGTACTTC.

V gene TRBV30 combines with J gene TRBJ2-1; the match to TRBD2 covers 8 bases. The length of the CDR3 is 16 residues. The germline CDR1 and CDR2 sequences are GTSNPN and SVGIG (reference sequence). V lost 4 bases to trimming and J lost 5 bases; unmatched junction nucleotides: 13. CDR3 sequence reads: CAWKGGAGAAHNEQFF. DNA for the CDR3: TGTGCCTGGAAGGGAGGAGCGGGAGCAGCCCACAATGAGCAGTTCTTC. The full variable domain, in which reference TRBV30 and TRBJ2-1 provide the parts outside the CDR3, is SQTIHQWPATLVQPVGSPLSLECTVEGTSNPNLYWYRQAAGRGLQLLFYSVGIGQISSEVPQNLSASRPQDRQFILSSKKLLLSDSGFYLCAWKGGAGAAHNEQFFGPGTRLTVL.

This chain joins TRBV11-3 and TRBJ2-1; D unclear. This CDR3 contains 14 residues. From germline, CDR1 is SGHNT and CDR2 YENEEA. V was clipped by 5 bases and J by 5 bases, with 13 bases between them. The CDR3 reads CASSPSAYHNEQFF. The DNA of the CDR3 is TGTGCCAGCAGCCCGTCGGCCTATCACAATGAGCAGTTCTTC.